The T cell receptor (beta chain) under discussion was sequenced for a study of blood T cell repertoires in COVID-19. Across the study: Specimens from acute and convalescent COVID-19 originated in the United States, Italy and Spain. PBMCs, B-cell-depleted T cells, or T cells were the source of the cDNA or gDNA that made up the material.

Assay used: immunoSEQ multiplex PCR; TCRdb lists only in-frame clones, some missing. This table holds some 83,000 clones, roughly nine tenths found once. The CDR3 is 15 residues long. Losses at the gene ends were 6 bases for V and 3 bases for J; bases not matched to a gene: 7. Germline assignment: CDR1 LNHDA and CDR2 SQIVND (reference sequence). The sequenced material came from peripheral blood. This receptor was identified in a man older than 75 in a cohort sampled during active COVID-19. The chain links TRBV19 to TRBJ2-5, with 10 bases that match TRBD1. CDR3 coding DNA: TGTGCCAGTAGCGTCCTGGGACAGGGGAAAGAGACCCAGTACTTC. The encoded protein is CASSVLGQGKETQYF.